The sequence of this TCR beta chain was determined in a study of T cell changes during pregnancy in multiple sclerosis. Measured with immunoSEQ multiplex PCR; TCRdb has only the in-frame clones, and not every one. The profile shows 78,000 or so clones, 90% to 95% of them singletons. The receptor comes from a female donor with multiple sclerosis, enrolled in a pregnancy study. The sample was peripheral blood, taken before pregnancy.

The CDR3, as DNA: TGTGCCAGCAGCCCCGCCGGACTGGAGCAGTTCTTC. Its protein product is CASSPAGLEQFF. The chain joins TRBV9 to TRBJ2-1; the D gene is possibly TRBD2 (5 bases). The CDR3 runs 12 residues. Trimming took off 4 bases at V and 10 bases at J, with 12 bases between the two ends. CDR1 is SGDLS, CDR2 YYNGEE, per germline.